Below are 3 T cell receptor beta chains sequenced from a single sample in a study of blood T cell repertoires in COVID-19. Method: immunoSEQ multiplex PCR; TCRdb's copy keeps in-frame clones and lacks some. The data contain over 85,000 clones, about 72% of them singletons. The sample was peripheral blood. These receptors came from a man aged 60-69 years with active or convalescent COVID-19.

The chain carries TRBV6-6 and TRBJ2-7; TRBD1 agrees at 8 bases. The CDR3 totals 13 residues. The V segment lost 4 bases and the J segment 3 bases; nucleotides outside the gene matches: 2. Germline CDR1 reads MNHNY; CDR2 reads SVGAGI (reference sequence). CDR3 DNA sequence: TGTGCCAGCAGTTCGGGACAGGTCTACGAGCAGTACGTC. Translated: CASSSGQVYEQYV.

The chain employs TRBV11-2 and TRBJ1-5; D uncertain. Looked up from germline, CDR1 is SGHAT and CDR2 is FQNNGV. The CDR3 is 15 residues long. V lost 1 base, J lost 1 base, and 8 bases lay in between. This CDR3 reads CASSLGLRSNQPQHF. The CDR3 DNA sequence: TGTGCCAGCAGCTTAGGGTTGCGGAGCAATCAGCCCCAGCATTTT.

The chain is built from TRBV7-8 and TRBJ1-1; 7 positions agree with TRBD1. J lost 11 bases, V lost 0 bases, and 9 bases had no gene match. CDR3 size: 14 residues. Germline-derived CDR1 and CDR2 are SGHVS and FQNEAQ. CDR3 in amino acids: CASSLATGLARAFF. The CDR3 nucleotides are TGTGCCAGCAGCTTAGCGACAGGGTTGGCTCGGGCTTTCTTT.